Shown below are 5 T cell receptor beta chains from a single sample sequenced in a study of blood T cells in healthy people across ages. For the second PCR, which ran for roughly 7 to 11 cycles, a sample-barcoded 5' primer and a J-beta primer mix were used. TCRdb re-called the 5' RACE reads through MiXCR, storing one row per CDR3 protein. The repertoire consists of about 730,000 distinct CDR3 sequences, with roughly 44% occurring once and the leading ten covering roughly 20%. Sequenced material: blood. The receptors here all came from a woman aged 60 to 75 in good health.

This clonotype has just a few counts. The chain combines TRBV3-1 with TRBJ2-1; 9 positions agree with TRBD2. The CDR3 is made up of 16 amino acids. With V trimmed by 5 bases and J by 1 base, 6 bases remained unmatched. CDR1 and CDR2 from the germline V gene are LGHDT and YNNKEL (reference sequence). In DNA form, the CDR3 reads TGTGCCAGCAGCAAACATACTAGCGGGTCCTACAATGAGCAGTTCTTC. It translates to CASSKHTSGSYNEQFF.

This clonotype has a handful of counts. This CDR3 reads CASSRGDSPGNTIYF. The CDR3 coding sequence is TGTGCCAGCAGCCGCGGGGACAGCCCTGGAAACACCATATATTTT. The rearrangement joins TRBV13 to TRBJ1-3; 7 nucleotides line up with TRBD1. Trimming took 5 bases from V and 2 from J; bases not matched to a gene: 6. CDR1 and CDR2 from the germline V gene are PRHDT and FYEKMQ (reference sequence). The CDR3 contains 15 residues.

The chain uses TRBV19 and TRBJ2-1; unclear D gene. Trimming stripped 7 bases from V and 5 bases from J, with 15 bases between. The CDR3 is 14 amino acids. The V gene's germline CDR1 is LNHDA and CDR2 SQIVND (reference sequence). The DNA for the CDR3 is TGTGCCAGTACCCTGGATCCGGCCGACAATGAGCAGTTCTTC. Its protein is CASTLDPADNEQFF.

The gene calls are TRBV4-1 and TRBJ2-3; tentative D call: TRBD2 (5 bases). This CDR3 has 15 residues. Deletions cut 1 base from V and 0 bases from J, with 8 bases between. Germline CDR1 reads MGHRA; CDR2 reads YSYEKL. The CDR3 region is CASSQVQRSTDTQYF. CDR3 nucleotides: TGCGCCAGCAGCCAAGTGCAGCGGAGCACAGATACGCAGTATTTT.

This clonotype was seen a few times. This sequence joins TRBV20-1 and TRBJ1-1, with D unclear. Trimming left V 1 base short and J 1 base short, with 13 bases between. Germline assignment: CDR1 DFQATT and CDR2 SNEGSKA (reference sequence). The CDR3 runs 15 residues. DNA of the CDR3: TGCAGTGCTAGAGCAGGCGGCTTAACGAACACTGAAGCTTTCTTT. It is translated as CSARAGGLTNTEAFF.